The 29 T cell receptor beta chains below come from one sample, sequenced in a study of T cells in tuberculosis. Clones were sequenced by immunoSEQ multiplex PCR, and TCRdb holds only the in-frame ones, with some missing. This table holds over 35,000 clones, around 96% found once. Specimen: PBMCs. The receptors stem from a donor between 5 and 29 years old with latent tuberculosis or without tuberculosis infection.

The chain links TRBV9 to TRBJ2-5; the D gene is possibly TRBD2 (5 bases). Germline V lookup: CDR1 SGDLS, CDR2 YYNGEE. Deletions cut 0 bases from V and 5 bases from J, with 11 bases between. The CDR3 sequence is 14 residues long. CDR3 in DNA: TGTGCCAGCAGCGTAGGCGGGTTCGGGGAGACCCAGTACTTC. This encodes CASSVGGFGETQYF. Together with reference TRBV9 and TRBJ2-5, the CDR3 gives the full variable domain: DSGVTQTPKHLITATGQRVTLRCSPRSGDLSVYWYQQSLDQGLQFLIQYYNGEERAKGNILERFSAQQFPDLHSELNLSSLELGDSALYFCASSVGGFGETQYFGPGTRLLVL.

This clone was seen only once. The J gene is TRBJ1-2, the V gene TRBV6-1, with unresolved D. Trimming cost V 4 bases and J 4 bases, with 13 bases left between them. The CDR3 is made up of 14 amino acids. Germline values: CDR1 MNHNS, CDR2 SASEGT. The CDR3 DNA reads as TGTGCCAGCAGTGTAGAAAGGAGATCCTATGGCTACACCTTC. Protein sequence: CASSVERRSYGYTF.

The chain is built from TRBV5-1 and TRBJ1-2; 10 nucleotides agree with TRBD1. The V gene end was trimmed by 0 bases and the J gene end by 5 bases; junction bases not matched to a gene: 7. This CDR3 is built from 16 residues. The germline V gene has CDR1 SGHRS and CDR2 YFSETQ. CDR3 sequence reads: CASSLGGQGNPYGYTF. The CDR3 DNA reads as TGCGCCAGCAGCTTGGGGGGACAGGGGAACCCTTATGGCTACACCTTC.

The V gene is TRBV19, the J gene TRBJ1-1; TRBD1 matches 8 bases. This CDR3 has 14 residues. CDR1 and CDR2 from the germline V gene are LNHDA and SQIVND (reference sequence). Trimming cost V 3 bases and J 4 bases; bases outside gene matches: 4. This CDR3 is CASSMQGASTEAFF. The CDR3 region has the DNA TGTGCCAGTAGTATGCAGGGGGCATCCACTGAAGCTTTCTTT.

The chain joins TRBV7-9 to TRBJ1-6; 9 bases fit TRBD1. Trimming took 6 bases from V and 5 from J; bases not matched to a gene: 5. The germline gives CDR1 SEHNR, CDR2 FQNEAQ (reference sequence). This CDR3 is built from 15 residues. The CDR3 DNA follows: TGTGCCAGCAGAGGACGACAGGGGGATAATTCACCCCTCCACTTT. Translation gives CASRGRQGDNSPLHF.

J is TRBJ2-1 and V is TRBV29-1; 10 nucleotides line up with TRBD1. After removal of 3 bases from V and 10 bases from J, the junction contained 9 bases not matched to a gene. The germline V gene has CDR1 SQVTM and CDR2 ANQGSEA. This CDR3 contains 14 residues. The CDR3 protein is CSVEGTGASQEQFF. CDR3 coding DNA: TGCAGCGTTGAGGGGACAGGGGCCTCACAGGAGCAGTTCTTC.

The J gene is TRBJ2-2, the V gene TRBV6-4; 9 bases fit TRBD2. Germline V gene sequence: CDR1 MRHNA, CDR2 SNTAGT. Trimming cost V 3 bases and J 4 bases; bases outside gene matches: 0. This CDR3 is built from 14 residues. The CDR3: CASSERGGTGELFF. In DNA, the CDR3 is TGTGCCAGCAGTGAGCGGGGGGGCACCGGGGAGCTGTTTTTT.

The genes are TRBV28 and TRBJ1-6, with D unclear. Germline assignment: CDR1 MDHEN and CDR2 SYDVKM. Trimming took 10 bases from V and 2 from J, leaving 15 bases between them. The CDR3 length is 15 residues. CDR3 coding DNA: TGTGCCACCAAAAGGGAGGGAACCTATAATTCACCCCTCCACTTT. Translation: CATKREGTYNSPLHF.

CDR3: CASKLAGGRNEQFF. The DNA for the CDR3 is TGTGCCAGCAAGCTAGCGGGGGGCCGGAATGAGCAGTTCTTC. The gene calls are TRBV6-5 and TRBJ2-1; 11 nucleotides line up with TRBD2. Trimming cost V 7 bases and J 7 bases; bases outside gene matches: 6. The CDR3 totals 14 residues. CDR1 and CDR2 (germline): MNHEY, SVGAGI.

This chain links TRBV6-5 with TRBJ2-2; D not resolved. Trimming took off 1 base at V and 6 bases at J, with 3 bases between the two ends. This CDR3 contains 12 residues. Per germline, CDR1 MNHEY and CDR2 SVGAGI. The CDR3 is CASSYFAGELFF. Written as DNA, the CDR3 is TGTGCCAGCAGTTACTTCGCCGGGGAGCTGTTTTTT.

The chain carries TRBV7-9 and TRBJ2-5; TRBD2 matches 8 bases. In germline, CDR1 is SEHNR, CDR2 FQNEAQ (reference sequence). Trimming at V came to 5 bases and at J to 4 bases, leaving 18 bases not matched to a gene. The CDR3 totals 18 residues. DNA of the CDR3: TGTGCCAGCAGCCATTGGGAACTAGCGGCGCTAGACGGAGAGACCCAGTACTTC. Its protein product is CASSHWELAALDGETQYF.

This clone was seen only once. The rearrangement links TRBV6-1 to TRBJ2-2; 10 bases match TRBD1. The length of the CDR3 is 15 residues. The germline CDR1 and CDR2 sequences are MNHNS and SASEGT. The ends lost 4 bases at V and 5 bases at J; junction bases unmatched: 4. This CDR3 is CASSGDRGLTGELFF. The CDR3 nucleotides are TGTGCCAGCAGTGGTGACAGGGGGCTGACCGGGGAGCTGTTTTTT.

The CDR3 protein is CASSLGYRALNEQYF. The CDR3 coding sequence is TGTGCCAGCAGCTTAGGTTACAGGGCGTTGAACGAGCAGTACTTC. This chain joins TRBV7-9 and TRBJ2-7; the D gene is possibly TRBD1 (6 bases). From germline, CDR1 is SEHNR and CDR2 FQNEAQ (reference sequence). The V and J ends lost 1 base and 5 bases respectively, with 15 bases between them. The CDR3 runs 15 residues.

V and J are TRBV12-5 and TRBJ1-1, with 8 bases identical to TRBD1. With 4 bases clipped from V and 5 bases from J, the junction kept 6 bases outside the gene matches. The CDR3 has 14 residues. CDR1 is LGHNT, CDR2 FRNRAP, per germline. The CDR3 DNA is TGTGCTAGTGGTTCACCCAGGGGGCGAACTGAAGCTTTCTTT. It specifies CASGSPRGRTEAFF.

The CDR3 spells CASSQDRGLATNEKLFF. The CDR3 nucleotides read TGCGCCAGCAGCCAAGACAGGGGGCTTGCAACTAATGAAAAACTGTTTTTT. The V gene is TRBV4-1, the J gene TRBJ1-4, with 8 bases aligning to TRBD1. This CDR3 comprises 17 residues. Germline V gene sequence: CDR1 MGHRA, CDR2 YSYEKL. Losses at the gene ends were 0 bases for V and 0 bases for J; bases not matched to a gene: 3.

CDR3 region: CSALGLAGATQETQYF. The DNA of the CDR3 is TGCAGCGCCCTGGGACTAGCGGGGGCGACCCAAGAGACCCAGTACTTC. The J gene is TRBJ2-5, the V gene TRBV29-1, with TRBD2 identical over 14 bases. Per germline, CDR1 SQVTM and CDR2 ANQGSEA. The junction had 8 bases not matched to a gene; V was cut back by 7 bases and J by 1 base. The CDR3 loop spans 16 amino acids.

This clone came up once. The J gene is TRBJ1-1, the V gene TRBV6-5, with D possibly matching TRBD1 (6 bases). Germline V CDR1 and CDR2: MNHEY, SVGAGI. Trimming pared 6 bases from V and 8 bases from J, leaving 22 bases between. The CDR3 loop spans 15 amino acids. The CDR3 region is CASSLSTPNRAEAFF. The CDR3 DNA sequence: TGTGCCAGCAGCCTATCTACCCCAAACAGGGCGGAAGCTTTCTTT.

This sequence joins TRBV5-1 and TRBJ2-7, with 8 bases that match TRBD1. Germline trimming cut 6 bases from V and 2 bases from J; bases unmatched to any gene: 7. This CDR3 contains 14 residues. Germline V gene sequence: CDR1 SGHRS, CDR2 YFSETQ. DNA for the CDR3: TGCGCCAGCACACGGACAGGGTCTCCCTACGAGCAGTACTTC. This encodes CASTRTGSPYEQYF.

V gene TRBV15 combines with J gene TRBJ1-2; D is ambiguous. CDR3 length equals 15 residues. Per the germline V gene, CDR1 is LNHNV and CDR2 is YYDKDF (reference sequence). Trimming removed 1 base from V and 5 bases from J, with 14 bases in between. The CDR3 spells CATSRGGGVEYGYTF. In DNA, the CDR3 is TGTGCCACCAGCAGAGGGGGAGGTGTAGAGTATGGCTACACCTTC. The whole variable domain, filled in from reference TRBV15 and TRBJ1-2, reads DAMVIQNPRYQVTQFGKPVTLSCSQTLNHNVMYWYQQKSSQAPKLLFHYYDKDFNNEADTPDNFQSRRPNTSFCFLDIRSPGLGDTAMYLCATSRGGGVEYGYTFGSGTRLTVV.

This chain connects TRBV11-1 to TRBJ1-1, with 7 nucleotides matching TRBD1. Unmatched junction bases numbered 8, after V lost 3 bases and J lost 4 bases. The CDR3 totals 15 residues. Per germline, CDR1 SGHAT and CDR2 FQDESV (reference sequence). In DNA form, the CDR3 reads TGTGCCAGCAGCTTTGACAGGGTAAGGAGCACTGAAGCTTTCTTT. This codes for CASSFDRVRSTEAFF.

This chain connects TRBV14 to TRBJ1-2, with D maybe TRBD1 (5 bases). Per germline, CDR1 SGHDN and CDR2 FVKESK. V dropped 5 bases and J dropped 0 bases, with 10 bases sitting between them. This CDR3 is built from 14 residues. The CDR3 region has the DNA TGTGCCAGCAGCGGGGGGAGTTCTAACTATGGCTACACCTTC. This encodes CASSGGSSNYGYTF.

The chain couples TRBV28 to TRBJ2-3; the match to TRBD2 covers 14 bases. There are 20 residues in the CDR3. Per the germline V gene, CDR1 is MDHEN and CDR2 is SYDVKM. V dropped 1 base and J dropped 8; count of bases not matched to a gene: 17. The DNA for the CDR3 is TGTGCCAGCAGTTTATTACGGAACAAAGGACTAGCGGGGGGAGGAGGTACGCAGTATTTT. This gives the protein CASSLLRNKGLAGGGGTQYF.

V usage is TRBV6-5 and J usage is TRBJ2-2; D unresolved. Trimming cost V 1 base and J 6 bases, with 9 bases left between them. Germline CDR1 MNHEY, CDR2 SVGAGI. CDR3 length equals 14 residues. As DNA, the CDR3 is TGTGCCAGCAGTTACTTAAAGCCCGCCGGGGAGCTGTTTTTT. Amino acid sequence: CASSYLKPAGELFF.

This sequence joins TRBV15 and TRBJ2-3; perhaps TRBD2 as D (7 bases). Germline CDR1 LNHNV, CDR2 YYDKDF (reference sequence). The CDR3 extends over 14 amino acids. V lost 7 bases and J lost 3, with 14 bases in between. Written as DNA, the CDR3 is TGTGCCACCAAAGCGGGACATCTAACAGATACGCAGTATTTT. Amino acid sequence: CATKAGHLTDTQYF.

This rearrangement joins TRBV5-6 to TRBJ1-2; 10 nucleotides agree with TRBD1. The CDR3 runs to 15 residues. J lost 3 bases, V lost 4 bases, and 6 bases had no gene match. Germline CDR1 is SGHDT and CDR2 is YYEEEE. The CDR3 sequence: CASSPPGQGDYGYTF. The CDR3 DNA follows: TGTGCCAGCAGCCCGCCCGGACAGGGGGACTATGGCTACACCTTC.

The V gene is TRBV30, the J gene TRBJ1-6; 9 nucleotides agree with TRBD1. This CDR3 spans 14 amino acids. Germline loops: CDR1 GTSNPN, CDR2 SVGIG (reference sequence). V trimming: 1 base; J trimming: 9 bases; junction bases outside the gene matches: 4. CDR3 nucleotide sequence: TGTGCCTGGAGTGGGGACAGGGATCGTTCACCCCTCCACTTT. Translating gives CAWSGDRDRSPLHF.

The V and J genes are TRBV30 and TRBJ1-5; TRBD1 matches at 8 bases. V shed 1 base, J shed 6 bases, and the junction held 5 bases outside the gene matches. The CDR3 is made up of 14 amino acids. Germline V gives CDR1 GTSNPN, CDR2 SVGIG (reference sequence). CDR3 sequence (DNA): TGTGCCTGGAGTGAGTCCCAGGGGGCTCAGCCCCAGCATTTT. Its protein is CAWSESQGAQPQHF.

The chain links TRBV5-5 to TRBJ1-6, with 9 bases lining up with TRBD1. The V and J ends lost 4 bases and 9 bases, in that order; junction bases with no gene match: 2. Germline assignment: CDR1 SGHKS and CDR2 YYEKEE (reference sequence). The CDR3 consists of 13 residues. CDR3 amino acids: CASSRDRASPLHF. For the CDR3, the DNA is TGTGCCAGCAGCAGGGACAGGGCTTCACCCCTCCACTTT.

This sequence joins TRBV5-6 and TRBJ1-3; 11 bases map to TRBD1. The germline gives CDR1 SGHDT, CDR2 YYEEEE. The CDR3 has 14 residues. The V and J ends lost 5 bases and 7 bases, in that order; junction bases with no gene match: 5. CDR3 sequence reads: CASRDRGRRNTIYF. As DNA, the CDR3 is TGTGCCAGCAGGGACAGGGGGCGACGGAACACCATATATTTT.